Below, one T cell receptor (beta chain) is given with its context. This sample is part of a study of blood T cell repertoires in COVID-19. Across the study: Sources were T cells, B-cell-depleted T cells, or PBMCs; the material itself was cDNA or gDNA.

The method was immunoSEQ multiplex PCR; TCRdb's version includes in-frame clones alone and lacks a portion of them. The table has around 280,000 clones, roughly 85% seen once. Study members were between roughly 18 and 89 years old and lived in fewer than 30 US regions. V shed 6 bases, J shed 8 bases, and the junction held 7 bases outside the gene matches. The CDR3 is 14 amino acids. CDR1 is MNHEY and CDR2 is SMNVEV in the germline V gene (reference sequence). This clonotype was sampled from a woman between 35 and 50 years old who had recovered from COVID-19. J is TRBJ2-1 and V is TRBV27; 10 nucleotides agree with TRBD2. Sequenced material: PBMCs or T cells enriched from blood (not recorded which). The CDR3 bases are TGTGCCAGCAGGCCGGGACTAGCGATCGATGAGCAGTTCTTC. It yields the protein CASRPGLAIDEQFF.